These T cell receptor beta chains were read from a single sample in a study of beta chain features in type 1 diabetes. Assay: immunoSEQ multiplex PCR; the TCRdb copy retains only in-frame clones and omits some. This table has around 430,000 clones, about 32% appearing once. What was sequenced was naive CD4+ T cells from blood. These receptors came from a man between 18 and 35 years old in good health. Both conserved end residues are part of each CDR3. The D gene is left open where the match is weak. Only some rows state a clone size, as once, few, many or a class for expanded clones.

cdr3_nt	cdr3_aa	clone_size	v_call	j_call	d_call
TGCGCCAGCAGCCTCCTCGGGGTTCACCAGCCCCAGCATTTT	CASSLLGVHQPQHF	-	TRBV4-1	TRBJ1-5	-
TGCACCGACCGGGGGGGATCAACGAATGGCTACACCTTC	CTDRGGSTNGYTF	few	TRBV29-1	TRBJ1-2	-
TGTGCCAGCAGCTCAATTCCGGGACAGAGAAATACGCAGTATTTT	CASSSIPGQRNTQYF	-	TRBV7-9	TRBJ2-3	TRBD1
TGTGCCAGCCAGCGGGTCAACACAGATACGCAGTATTTT	CASQRVNTDTQYF	few	TRBV27	TRBJ2-3	-
TGTGCCAGCAGCGCCTCGGGACAGGGTGTATACGAGCAGTACTTC	CASSASGQGVYEQYF	few	TRBV9	TRBJ2-7	TRBD1
TGTGCCAGCAGCACACCGGCGGTCGGCTATGGCTACACCTTC	CASSTPAVGYGYTF	-	TRBV7-9	TRBJ1-2	-
TGTGCCAGCAGGCATGGACTAGCCGGGGAGCTGTTTTTT	CASRHGLAGELFF	few	TRBV7-9	TRBJ2-2	TRBD2
TGTGCCAGCAGCGTAAGCGCCGGACAGCTCCAAGAGACCCAGTACTTC	CASSVSAGQLQETQYF	-	TRBV9	TRBJ2-5	-
TGCAGCGTTGAGGGGGGAGGGTACTCTGGGGCCAACGTCCTGACTTTC	CSVEGGGYSGANVLTF	-	TRBV29-1	TRBJ2-6	TRBD2
TGTGCCAGCAGCCCGGGACAGGGGATAGAGCAGTTCTTC	CASSPGQGIEQFF	-	TRBV5-4	TRBJ2-1	TRBD1
TGCGCCAGCAGCCAAGTAGGGGAGGATACGCAGTATTTT	CASSQVGEDTQYF	few	TRBV4-1	TRBJ2-3	-
TGTGCCTGGACAGCAGGGTCGAAAGCTTTCTTT	CAWTAGSKAFF	-	TRBV30	TRBJ1-1	-
TGTGCCAGCAGCGGACGGGACGGGAGGTACTACGAGCAGTACTTC	CASSGRDGRYYEQYF	-	TRBV9	TRBJ2-7	TRBD2
TGTGCCAGCAGCACGTCCCTAGCGCAACAAAACATTCAGTACTTC	CASSTSLAQQNIQYF	-	TRBV5-4	TRBJ2-4	-
TGCGCCAGCAGCTTGGAATACGGCTACGAGCAGTACTTC	CASSLEYGYEQYF	-	TRBV5-1	TRBJ2-7	-
TGTGCCAGCAGCCAGTTAAGGCGGAGCTCCTACAATGAGCAGTTCTTC	CASSQLRRSSYNEQFF	-	TRBV14	TRBJ2-1	-
TGCAGCGTCGGGACTCCTGGGGAATATTTT	CSVGTPGEYF	-	TRBV29-1	TRBJ2-3	-
TGTGCCAGCAGCACCCAGACTAAGACTAGCGGGATAAATGAGCAGTTCTTC	CASSTQTKTSGINEQFF	-	TRBV9	TRBJ2-1	TRBD2
TGTGCCAGCAGTCAGACAGGGGCGTGGCAGTACTTC	CASSQTGAWQYF	-	TRBV28	TRBJ2-7	TRBD1
TGTGCCAGCAGCTCTGGCCCGGCAAGGTCCTACAATGAGCAGTTCTTC	CASSSGPARSYNEQFF	-	TRBV7-8	TRBJ2-1	-
TGTGCCACCTCCGGGACAGGCGAATCCTACGAGCAGTACTTC	CATSGTGESYEQYF	-	TRBV25-1	TRBJ2-7	TRBD1
TGTGCCTGGAACATGCGACTAGCGGGAGGGGAGCTGTTTTTT	CAWNMRLAGGELFF	-	TRBV30	TRBJ2-2	TRBD2
TGCAGCGTTGGATCCATCAGGGATACGCAGTATTTT	CSVGSIRDTQYF	few	TRBV29-1	TRBJ2-3	-
TGCGCCAGCAGCTTGGTCGCAGGGGGCACCTACGAGCAGTACTTC	CASSLVAGGTYEQYF	-	TRBV5-1	TRBJ2-7	TRBD1
TGTGCCATCAGTGAGCATGCCGGGGAGCTGTTTTTT	CAISEHAGELFF	-	TRBV10-3	TRBJ2-2	-
TGTGCCAGCAGTTTCTCTGGGACCCACACCGGGGAGCTGTTTTTT	CASSFSGTHTGELFF	-	TRBV7-8	TRBJ2-2	-
TGTGCCAGCAAGTCTAATGAGCAGTTCTTC	CASKSNEQFF	-	TRBV28	TRBJ2-1	-
TGTGCCAGCAGCCCTCTGGGAGGCCTTTTGCATGGCTACACCTTC	CASSPLGGLLHGYTF	-	TRBV9	TRBJ1-2	-
TGTGCCAGCAGTGAGGGGTCAGACAGGGGGTTCACTGAAGCTTTCTTT	CASSEGSDRGFTEAFF	-	TRBV2	TRBJ1-1	TRBD1
TGTGCCAGCAGGTCCACTAGTGTGGAGACCCAGTACTTC	CASRSTSVETQYF	-	TRBV28	TRBJ2-5	-
TGTGCCAGCACCTCAGGGTCTCCCACAGATACGCAGTATTTT	CASTSGSPTDTQYF	few	TRBV7-2	TRBJ2-3	-
TGCGCCAGCAGCTTGGAAAGCTCTGGGGCCAACGTCCTGACTTTC	CASSLESSGANVLTF	few	TRBV5-1	TRBJ2-6	-
TGTGCCTGGATTGCCGGACACCGCACAGATACGCAGTATTTT	CAWIAGHRTDTQYF	-	TRBV30	TRBJ2-3	-